The 26 T cell receptor beta chains below were found in one sample sequenced in a study of shared clonotypes between healthy human individuals (dated by TCRdb to the early 2020s). The library was made by the immunoSEQ multiplex PCR assay. What TCRdb holds here is the immuneACCESS table cut down to in-frame rearrangements. Part of the clones is not present; checked against another copy, under half of the missing clones reflect an unresolved V gene, and the others are unexplained. The table for this sample lists around 1.1 million clones; approximately 80% of them were counted only once. The ten most abundant clones make up roughly 0.61% of the sample. Sequencing used memory CD4+ T cells from PBMCs. Per the publication, the cell subset or site label means: CD45RA-negative fraction. These receptors all come from a man aged 18 to 29 in good health. Some clones in this sample may be carry-over from other donors' samples.

This chain links TRBV7-9 with TRBJ2-6; D gene unclear. The germline gives CDR1 SEHNR, CDR2 FQNEAQ (reference sequence). The germline V and J ends were trimmed by 2 bases and 2 bases, with 10 bases remaining between them. This CDR3 is 16 amino acids long. This CDR3 reads CASSLMGIPGANVLTF. The CDR3 DNA follows: TGTGCCAGCAGCTTAATGGGGATCCCTGGGGCCAACGTCCTGACTTTC.

V and J are TRBV30 and TRBJ1-6; D gene unclear. This CDR3 is built from 13 residues. Trimming cost V 8 bases and J 7 bases, with 15 bases left between them. Looked up from germline, CDR1 is GTSNPN and CDR2 is SVGIG (reference sequence). The CDR3 reads CAVRILRNSPLHF. The CDR3 DNA sequence: TGTGCCGTAAGGATACTCCGAAATTCACCCCTCCACTTT.

With respect to this clone: A much larger clone is a single base away; this may be a read error. This sample includes further DNA sequences coding for the same CDR3. The gene calls are TRBV30 and TRBJ1-3, with D perhaps matching TRBD1 (5 bases). In germline, CDR1 is GTSNPN, CDR2 SVGIG (reference sequence). This CDR3 is 13 amino acids long. This CDR3 is CAWSPGPGNTIYF. The CDR3 DNA is TGCGCCTGGTCCCCAGGGCCTGGAAACACCATATATTTT.

The rearrangement uses TRBV30 and TRBJ2-1; D is possibly TRBD2 (6 bases). The CDR3 covers 13 residues. Germline lookup yields CDR1 GTSNPN and CDR2 SVGIG (reference sequence). V was trimmed by 4 bases and J by 3 bases, leaving 10 bases between them. This CDR3 reads CAWNSGLYNEQFF. In DNA, the CDR3 is TGTGCCTGGAATAGCGGACTCTACAATGAGCAGTTCTTC.

The chain carries TRBV7-2 and TRBJ2-3; 15 nucleotides match TRBD2. There are 16 residues in the CDR3. The J segment lost 5 bases and the V segment lost 5 bases, leaving 5 bases of the junction unmatched. Germline V gene data show CDR1 as SGHTA and CDR2 as FQGNSA. In DNA form, the CDR3 reads TGTGCCAGCAGCGCCGGACTAGCGGGAGGGATAGATACGCAGTATTTT. Its protein is CASSAGLAGGIDTQYF.

The rearrangement uses TRBV2 and TRBJ2-3; D might be TRBD1 (6 bases). The V and J ends lost 5 bases and 5 bases respectively, with 11 bases between them. Germline V gives CDR1 SNHLY, CDR2 FYNNEI. CDR3 length: 13 residues. CDR3: CASSTDSEDTQYF. The CDR3 region has the DNA TGTGCCAGCAGTACGGACAGTGAAGATACGCAGTATTTT.

The chain links TRBV2 to TRBJ2-5; no reliable D call. The V gene lost 5 bases and the J gene lost 4 bases, with 8 bases spanning the gap. The CDR3 is 12 residues long. Looked up from germline, CDR1 is SNHLY and CDR2 is FYNNEI. For the CDR3, the DNA is TGTGCCAGCAGTCCTATGATAGAGACCCAGTACTTC. This gives the protein CASSPMIETQYF.

This chain connects TRBV4-1 to TRBJ1-2; D is perhaps TRBD1 (5 bases). The length of the CDR3 is 16 residues. Germline V gene data show CDR1 as MGHRA and CDR2 as YSYEKL. Trimming removed 0 bases at V and 4 bases at J, with 15 bases between. The CDR3, as DNA: TGCGCCAGCAGCCAAGAAGGGACCGCAGTGCTCTATGGCTACACCTTC. Translating it yields CASSQEGTAVLYGYTF.

This clone was picked up a small number of times. V usage is TRBV28 and J usage is TRBJ1-1; 10 bases map to TRBD1. Losses at the gene ends were 5 bases for V and 0 bases for J; bases not matched to a gene: 21. This CDR3 has 21 residues. Germline V gene data show CDR1 as MDHEN and CDR2 as SYDVKM. The CDR3 loop reads CASSLPAGQGTRIPMNTEAFF. The CDR3 DNA is TGTGCCAGCAGTCTTCCCGCGGGACAGGGGACCCGGATCCCCATGAACACTGAAGCTTTCTTT.

The chain joins TRBV15 to TRBJ1-1, with D perhaps matching TRBD1 (6 bases). CDR1 is LNHNV and CDR2 is YYDKDF in the germline V gene (reference sequence). The CDR3 totals 15 residues. Trimming cost V 3 bases and J 2 bases, with 13 bases left between them. The CDR3 is CATSRGALLNTEAFF. For the CDR3, the DNA is TGTGCCACCAGCAGGGGGGCACTCCTAAACACTGAAGCTTTCTTT.

With regard to this clone: At one end the junction does not follow the germline gene, possibly because of a read error. CDR3: CASSEGTTNEKLFF. Here the CDR3 DNA reads TGTGCCAGCAGCGAAGGGACAACTAATGAAAAACTGTTTTTT. This chain uses TRBV2 with TRBJ1-4; D not certain. The germline gives CDR1 SNHLY, CDR2 FYNNEI. This CDR3 comprises 14 residues.

The rearrangement joins TRBV5-1 to TRBJ2-1; TRBD2 agrees at 8 bases. Germline loops: CDR1 SGHRS, CDR2 YFSETQ. The trim removed 3 bases at V and 6 bases at J, leaving 8 bases unmatched. The CDR3 has 15 residues. DNA of the CDR3: TGCGCCAGCAGCTCCGGGACTAGGGCCCCCAATGAGCAGTTCTTC. As protein: CASSSGTRAPNEQFF.

This clone was seen just once. The rearrangement joins TRBV28 to TRBJ1-1; D may be TRBD1 (6 bases). CDR3 length: 17 residues. Trimming took off 5 bases at V and 2 bases at J, with 21 bases between the two ends. Per germline, CDR1 MDHEN and CDR2 SYDVKM. In nucleotides, the CDR3 is TGTGCCAGCAGTCAGGGAGCTCTAGACAGGAAAAACACTGAAGCTTTCTTT. Protein: CASSQGALDRKNTEAFF.

Points on this clone: The same CDR3 can be traced to other DNA sequences in this sample. The J gene is TRBJ2-5, the V gene TRBV20-1; weak D call: TRBD2 (6 bases). Trimming cost V 5 bases and J 5 bases, with 9 bases left between them. Germline V gives CDR1 DFQATT, CDR2 SNEGSKA (reference sequence). The CDR3 length is 11 residues. The CDR3 spells CSARLGETQYF. Written as DNA, the CDR3 is TGCAGTGCTCGACTAGGGGAGACCCAGTACTTC.

The chain has TRBV7-9 and TRBJ1-5; D call uncertain. V dropped 0 bases and J dropped 2 bases, with 8 bases sitting between them. Germline V gene sequence: CDR1 SEHNR, CDR2 FQNEAQ (reference sequence). This CDR3 contains 15 residues. CDR3 region: CASSLAEGGNQPQHF. The CDR3 DNA reads TGTGCCAGCAGCTTAGCGGAAGGCGGCAATCAGCCCCAGCATTTT. Drawing the rest from reference TRBV7-9 and TRBJ1-5, the complete variable domain is DTGVSQNPRHKITKRGQNVTFRCDPISEHNRLYWYRQTLGQGPEFLTYFQNEAQLEKSRLLSDRFSAERPKGSFSTLEIQRTEQGDSAMYLCASSLAEGGNQPQHFGDGTRLSIL.

This clone was picked up a small number of times. CDR3 bases: TGTGCCAGCAGCCAAGCCCTGAAGGCTGGAAACACCATATATTTT. Amino acids: CASSQALKAGNTIYF. The chain is built from TRBV4-2 and TRBJ1-3; D is uncertain. Trimming cost V 1 base and J 2 bases, with 9 bases left between them. The CDR3 runs 15 residues. The germline CDR1 and CDR2 sequences are LGHNA and YNFKEQ.

The chain employs TRBV2 and TRBJ2-5; TRBD1 is a possible D gene (5 bases). Per the germline V gene, CDR1 is SNHLY and CDR2 is FYNNEI. The ends were cut back, 3 bases at V and 5 bases at J, with 13 bases in the middle. This CDR3 has 14 residues. The CDR3 DNA is TGTGCCAGCAGTGAGGGCCCTTCAGGGGAGACCCAGTACTTC. Translating it yields CASSEGPSGETQYF.

On this clone: A far larger clone is off by one base, so a read error is likely. The chain joins TRBV20-1 to TRBJ1-1, with D uncertain. CDR3 length: 10 amino acids. From germline, CDR1 is DFQATT and CDR2 SNEGSKA (reference sequence). V was shortened by 5 bases and J by 10 bases, with 11 bases between the two germline ends. As DNA, the CDR3 is TGCAGTGCTCTAGGCGGGCCAGCTTTCTTT. It specifies CSALGGPAFF.

This clone was seen just once. V and J are TRBV5-1 and TRBJ2-7, with 7 bases fitting TRBD2. The CDR3 spans 14 residues. The V gene end was trimmed by 3 bases and the J gene end by 6 bases; junction bases not matched to a gene: 9. Germline CDR1 is SGHRS and CDR2 is YFSETQ. CDR3 bases: TGCGCCAGCAGCTGGGGACTACCCGCAGGCGAGCAGTACTTC. This translates into CASSWGLPAGEQYF.

The rearrangement links TRBV6-5 to TRBJ2-1, with 8 nucleotides matching TRBD1. The length of the CDR3 is 15 residues. V shed 6 bases and J 4 bases; nucleotides not matched to a gene: 8. CDR1 is MNHEY, CDR2 SVGAGI, per germline. The CDR3: CASSLQGAGYNEQFF. CDR3 bases: TGTGCCAGCAGCCTCCAGGGGGCGGGATACAATGAGCAGTTCTTC.

The sample holds one count of this clone. The genes are TRBV2 and TRBJ2-2; D possibly corresponds to TRBD2 (5 bases). CDR1 SNHLY and CDR2 FYNNEI come from the germline V gene. The length of the CDR3 is 11 residues. V lost 6 bases and J lost 9, with 8 bases in between. The CDR3 region is CASRGSRELFF. Written as DNA, the CDR3 is TGTGCCAGCAGGGGGAGCCGGGAGCTGTTTTTT. The whole variable domain, remainder taken from reference TRBV2 and TRBJ2-2, is EPEVTQTPSHQVTQMGQEVILRCVPISNHLYFYWYRQILGQKVEFLVSFYNNEISEKSEIFDDQFSVERPDGSNFTLKIRSTKLEDSAMYFCASRGSRELFFGEGSRLTVL.

The CDR3 protein is CASSSGRDSQRPQHF. As DNA, the CDR3 is TGTGCCAGCAGCAGCGGCCGGGACAGCCAAAGGCCCCAGCATTTT. V usage is TRBV6-1 and J usage is TRBJ1-5; 7 nucleotides line up with TRBD1. The V and J ends lost 6 bases and 9 bases, in that order; junction bases with no gene match: 14. CDR3 size: 15 residues. Germline CDR1 reads MNHNS; CDR2 reads SASEGT.

The rearrangement uses TRBV7-9 and TRBJ2-5, with 9 bases aligning to TRBD1. The V gene end was trimmed by 5 bases and the J gene end by 4 bases; junction bases not matched to a gene: 11. Germline CDR1 and CDR2: SEHNR and FQNEAQ (reference sequence). The CDR3 extends over 16 amino acids. The DNA for the CDR3 is TGTGCCAGCAGCCTAATCGGGACAGGGTTGAGAGAGACCCAGTACTTC. Its protein product is CASSLIGTGLRETQYF.

The chain is built from TRBV2 and TRBJ1-4; D not certain. Trimming shortened V by 8 bases and J by 4 bases, and 14 bases separated the two germline ends. CDR3 length equals 14 residues. Germline V CDR1 and CDR2: SNHLY, FYNNEI. CDR3 nucleotide sequence: TGTGCCAGCGGAGAGACCGCCCGTAATGAAAAACTGTTTTTT. Encoded protein: CASGETARNEKLFF.

This clone showed up just a few times. This chain connects TRBV2 to TRBJ2-7, with 10 bases lining up with TRBD1. The CDR3 length is 14 residues. V gave up 4 bases and J gave up 3 bases; unmatched junction bases: 3. Germline V gene lookup returns CDR1 SNHLY and CDR2 FYNNEI. CDR3 in DNA: TGTGCCAGCAGTGGAAGGACAGGGGGCTACGAGCAGTACTTC. Its protein is CASSGRTGGYEQYF.

The chain joins TRBV27 to TRBJ2-1, with a weak D call TRBD1 (8 bases). With 3 bases removed from V and 0 bases from J, the gap between germline ends came to 27 bases. Germline lookup yields CDR1 MNHEY and CDR2 SMNVEV (reference sequence). The CDR3 length is 21 residues. The CDR3: CASSLAGVRLFDRGSYNEQFF. Written as DNA, the CDR3 is TGTGCCAGCAGTTTGGCGGGGGTGAGACTATTTGACAGGGGCTCCTACAATGAGCAGTTCTTC.